One and the same sample provided the 5 T cell receptor beta chains below, sequenced in a study of blood T cell repertoires in COVID-19. Assay used: immunoSEQ multiplex PCR; TCRdb lists only in-frame clones, some missing. The sample yields under 350,000 clones, over 75% seen once. The material sequenced was peripheral blood. The receptors were sampled from a human donor in a cohort sampled during active COVID-19.

J is TRBJ1-5 and V is TRBV19, with D possibly TRBD1 on 6 matching bases. This CDR3 has 17 residues. V lost 5 bases, J lost 5 bases, and 22 bases lay in between. CDR1 is LNHDA, CDR2 SQIVND, per germline (reference sequence). CDR3 sequence (DNA): TGTGCCAGTAGTCTACAACCCGGGACACTCATGGATCAGCCCCAGCATTTT. Amino acids: CASSLQPGTLMDQPQHF.

Remarks on this clone: This sample also contains other DNA sequences that code for the same CDR3. This chain uses TRBV19 with TRBJ1-2, with 7 nucleotides matching TRBD1. Germline CDR1 LNHDA, CDR2 SQIVND (reference sequence). CDR3 length equals 12 residues. V shed 4 bases, J shed 5 bases, and the junction held 1 base outside the gene matches. The CDR3, as DNA: TGTGCCAGTAGTAGACAGGGATATGGCTACACCTTC. Translated: CASSRQGYGYTF.

This clone was observed a few times. V and J are TRBV29-1 and TRBJ2-7; 9 bases are a match to TRBD1. V lost 7 bases and J lost 0; bases outside the gene matches: 4. The length of the CDR3 is 13 residues. Germline V CDR1 and CDR2: SQVTM, ANQGSEA. In nucleotides, the CDR3 is TGCAGCGCAACAGGGGGCGCCTCCTACGAGCAGTACTTC. This gives the protein CSATGGASYEQYF.

The chain joins TRBV3-1 (or the pseudogene TRBV3-2) to TRBJ2-5; 11 bases match TRBD2. Germline loops: CDR1 LGHDT, CDR2 YNNKEL (reference sequence). The ends lost 6 bases at V and 5 bases at J; junction bases unmatched: 11. This CDR3 is built from 16 residues. CDR3 in amino acids: CASSPGTSGVWETQYF. The CDR3 DNA follows: TGTGCCAGCAGTCCCGGGACTAGCGGCGTCTGGGAGACCCAGTACTTC.

The rearrangement uses TRBV25-1 and TRBJ1-6; 7 bases map to TRBD1. This CDR3 has 12 residues. V shed 6 bases, J shed 12 bases, and the junction held 5 bases outside the gene matches. Germline V gene sequence: CDR1 MGHDK, CDR2 SYGVNS. The CDR3: CASRGTAEPLHF. CDR3 DNA: TGTGCCAGCAGAGGGACAGCCGAACCCCTCCACTTT.